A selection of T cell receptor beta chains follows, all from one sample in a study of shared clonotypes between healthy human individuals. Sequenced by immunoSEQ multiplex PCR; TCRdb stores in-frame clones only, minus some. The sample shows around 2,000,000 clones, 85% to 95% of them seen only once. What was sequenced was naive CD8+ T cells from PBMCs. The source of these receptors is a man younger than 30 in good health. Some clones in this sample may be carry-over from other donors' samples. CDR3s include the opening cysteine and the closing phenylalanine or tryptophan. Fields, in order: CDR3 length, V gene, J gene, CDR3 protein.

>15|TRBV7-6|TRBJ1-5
CASSHRGFLLQPQHF
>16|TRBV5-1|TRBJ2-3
CASSGRDSTLPDTQYF
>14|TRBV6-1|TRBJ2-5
CASSGLAGRETQYF
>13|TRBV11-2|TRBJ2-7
CASSGTGLFEQYF
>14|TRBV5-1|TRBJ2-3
CASSENRVADTQYF
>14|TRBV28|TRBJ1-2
CASSLASGLYGYTF
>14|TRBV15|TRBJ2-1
CATSSSGNYNEQFF
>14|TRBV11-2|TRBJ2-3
CASSLEGSTDTQYF
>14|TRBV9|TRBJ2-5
CASSVAGTKETQYF
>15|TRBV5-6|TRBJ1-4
CASSLAGTGNEKLFF
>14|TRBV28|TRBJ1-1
CASSPITPSGWAFF
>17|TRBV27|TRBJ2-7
CASSAIPIGVLPYEQYF
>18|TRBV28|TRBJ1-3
CASSPHPTGGGPGNTIYF
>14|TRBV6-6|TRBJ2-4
CASSYSGGKNIQYF
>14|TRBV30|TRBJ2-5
CAWAGTFYQETQYF
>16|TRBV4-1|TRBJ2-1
CASSQVLAGYYNEQFF
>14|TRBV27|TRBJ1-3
CASSDRSSGNTIYF